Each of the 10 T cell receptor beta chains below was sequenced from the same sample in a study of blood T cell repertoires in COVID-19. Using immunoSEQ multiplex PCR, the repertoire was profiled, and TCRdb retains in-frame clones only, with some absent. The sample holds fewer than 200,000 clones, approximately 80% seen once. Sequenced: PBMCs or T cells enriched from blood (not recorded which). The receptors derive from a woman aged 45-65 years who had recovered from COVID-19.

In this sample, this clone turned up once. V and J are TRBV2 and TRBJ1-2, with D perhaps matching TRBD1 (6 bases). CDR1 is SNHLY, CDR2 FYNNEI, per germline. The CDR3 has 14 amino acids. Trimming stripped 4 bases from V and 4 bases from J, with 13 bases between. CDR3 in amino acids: CASSVSGGLYGYTF. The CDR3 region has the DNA TGTGCCAGCAGTGTTTCCGGGGGGCTCTATGGCTACACCTTC.

CDR3 amino acids: CASSHGTRHEQYF. The CDR3 nucleotides read TGTGCCAGCAGTCACGGGACTCGGCACGAGCAGTACTTC. The chain couples TRBV27 to TRBJ2-7; tentative D call: TRBD2 (6 bases). The CDR3 is 13 amino acids. Germline V gene sequence: CDR1 MNHEY, CDR2 SMNVEV (reference sequence). V lost 5 bases and J 5 bases, leaving 13 bases between the germline ends.

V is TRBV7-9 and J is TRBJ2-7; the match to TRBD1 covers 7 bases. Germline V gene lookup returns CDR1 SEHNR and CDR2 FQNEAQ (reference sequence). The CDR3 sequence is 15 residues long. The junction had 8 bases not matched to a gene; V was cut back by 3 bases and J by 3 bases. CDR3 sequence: CASSFPWDSIYEQYF. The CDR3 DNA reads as TGTGCCAGCAGCTTCCCCTGGGACAGTATCTACGAGCAGTACTTC.

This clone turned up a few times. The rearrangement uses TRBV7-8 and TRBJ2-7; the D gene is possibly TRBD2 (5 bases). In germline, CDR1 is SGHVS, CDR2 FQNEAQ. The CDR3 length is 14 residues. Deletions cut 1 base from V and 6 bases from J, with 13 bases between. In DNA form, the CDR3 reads TGTGCCAGCAGCTTAGGGGAGTTTCTCTCCGAGCAGTACTTC. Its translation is CASSLGEFLSEQYF.

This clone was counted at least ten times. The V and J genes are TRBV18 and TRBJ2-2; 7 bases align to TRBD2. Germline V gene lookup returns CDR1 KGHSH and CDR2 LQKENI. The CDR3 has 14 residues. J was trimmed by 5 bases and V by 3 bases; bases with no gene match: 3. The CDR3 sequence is CASSPGTTTGELFF. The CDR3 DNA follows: TGTGCCAGCTCACCGGGGACTACAACCGGGGAGCTGTTTTTT.

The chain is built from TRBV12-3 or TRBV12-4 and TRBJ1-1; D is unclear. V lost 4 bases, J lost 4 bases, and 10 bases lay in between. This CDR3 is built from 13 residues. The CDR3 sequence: CASSWATSTEAFF. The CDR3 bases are TGTGCCAGCAGTTGGGCGACAAGCACTGAAGCTTTCTTT.

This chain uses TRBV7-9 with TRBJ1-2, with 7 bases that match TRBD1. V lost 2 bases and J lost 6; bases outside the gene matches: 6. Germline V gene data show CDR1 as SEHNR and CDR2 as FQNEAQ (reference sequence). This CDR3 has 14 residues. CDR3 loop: CASSLRTGRNGYTF. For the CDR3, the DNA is TGTGCCAGCAGCTTAAGGACAGGCCGGAATGGCTACACCTTC.

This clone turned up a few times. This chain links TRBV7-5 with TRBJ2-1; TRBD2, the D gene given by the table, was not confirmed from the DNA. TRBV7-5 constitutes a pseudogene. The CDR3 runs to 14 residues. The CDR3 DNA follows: TGTGCCAGAAGCTTAGTTCGGAGCCGGGATGAGCAGTTCTTC. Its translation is CARSLVRSRDEQFF.

The CDR3 DNA reads as TGCGCCAGCAGCCAAGATCCCTGGGACAGGGGTTTAACCTATGGCTACACCTTC. It translates to CASSQDPWDRGLTYGYTF. This chain links TRBV4-3 with TRBJ1-2; TRBD1 matches 10 bases. Germline V gene data show CDR1 as LGHNA and CDR2 as YSLEER. J lost 4 bases, V lost 0 bases, and 11 bases had no gene match. The CDR3 sequence is 18 residues long.

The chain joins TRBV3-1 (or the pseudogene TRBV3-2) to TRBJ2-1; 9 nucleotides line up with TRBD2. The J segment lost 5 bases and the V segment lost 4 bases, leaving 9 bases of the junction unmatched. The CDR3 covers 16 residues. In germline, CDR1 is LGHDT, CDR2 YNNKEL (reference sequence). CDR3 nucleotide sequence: TGTGCCAGCAGCCCTTCATCTAGCGGGACCCACAATGAGCAGTTCTTC. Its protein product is CASSPSSSGTHNEQFF.